This TCR beta chain was profiled in a study of identical twins. TCRdb independently ran MiXCR on the 5' RACE reads; one entry per CDR3 protein. The table includes roughly 720,000 distinct CDR3 sequences, about 18% detected once. This clonotype was recorded at least ten times. These data were likewise used in another study, on T cells expressing NK-cell markers. That work adds: Dominant NKG2C+ clonotype frequencies of about 1.0-8% of CD8+ T cells were measured in 5 or 6 donors.

This receptor was taken from a woman under 30 in good health. Specimen: PBMCs.

CDR3 nucleotides: TGTGCCAGCAGCTCCGCACTAGCGGGAGGCTACGAGCAGTACTTC. This sequence encodes CASSSALAGGYEQYF. The rearrangement links TRBV12-3 or TRBV12-4 to TRBJ2-7; TRBD2 matches at 12 bases. This CDR3 spans 15 amino acids. Trimming took 6 bases from V and 3 from J; bases not matched to a gene: 6.